This T cell receptor beta chain was sequenced during a study of Ad26.COV2.S vaccination and SARS-CoV-2 variants. The treatment here: roughly 18 received Ad26.COV2.S at low or high dose, single or two shots; 5 received placebo; per-sample allocation not given. At day 63 after the first vaccine or placebo injection, samples were drawn. Turning to this clone: Its target is not known.

CDR1 is LGHNA, CDR2 YSLEER, per germline. Losses at the gene ends were 4 bases for V and 3 bases for J; bases not matched to a gene: 9. CDR3 length: 18 amino acids. Regarding the study as a whole: Assessments of TCR breadth and depth may have underestimated the total T cell responses.

TCRdb keeps only in-frame clones here, not all; method: immunoSEQ multiplex PCR. In the table there are some 340,000 clones, around 83% of which are singletons. The rearrangement joins TRBV4-3 to TRBJ2-1; 13 bases align to TRBD2. The sequenced sample was peripheral blood, obtained in a trial of Ad26.COV2.S vaccine versus placebo. The receptor was derived from a person aged 18 to 59 who received the Ad26.COV2.S COVID-19 vaccine or a placebo. This CDR3 reads CASSPRTSGGGSYNEQFF. In DNA form, the CDR3 reads TGCGCCAGCAGCCCCAGGACTAGCGGGGGAGGGAGCTACAATGAGCAGTTCTTC.